These 27 T cell receptor beta chains were all obtained from the same sample, sequenced in a study of blood T cell repertoires in COVID-19. Profiling relied on immunoSEQ multiplex PCR, and the TCRdb table lists in-frame clones only, not all of them. The table shows about 440,000 clones, with nearly 90% occurring only once. Input material: PBMCs or T cells enriched from blood (not recorded which). The receptors derive from a woman aged 18-29 years with acute COVID-19.

The gene calls are TRBV5-1 and TRBJ2-3; TRBD2 matches at 13 bases. Germline lookup yields CDR1 SGHRS and CDR2 YFSETQ. Trimming took 4 bases from V and 6 from J; bases not matched to a gene: 5. CDR3 length: 15 residues. DNA for the CDR3: TGCGCCAGCAGCCCCACTAGCGGGGGGGCGGATACGCAGTATTTT. It translates to CASSPTSGGADTQYF.

The chain carries TRBV29-1 and TRBJ1-2; 9 bases agree with TRBD1. The germline V gene encodes CDR1 SQVTM and CDR2 ANQGSEA. The V and J ends lost 7 bases and 0 bases, in that order; junction bases with no gene match: 6. This CDR3 spans 14 amino acids. The CDR3 DNA sequence: TGCAGCGCCCGGGACAGGGAAGCTAACTATGGCTACACCTTC. It is translated as CSARDREANYGYTF.

J is TRBJ1-4 and V is TRBV5-4, with TRBD1 matching 11 bases. From germline, CDR1 is SGHNT and CDR2 YYREEE (reference sequence). The CDR3 length is 14 residues. The CDR3 here is CAHGQGATNEKLFF. Here the CDR3 DNA reads TGTGCACACGGACAGGGGGCGACTAATGAAAAACTGTTTTTT.

The chain has TRBV5-1 and TRBJ2-1, with 7 bases fitting TRBD2. V shed 4 bases, J shed 4 bases, and the junction held 8 bases outside the gene matches. This CDR3 is 15 amino acids long. CDR1 is SGHRS, CDR2 YFSETQ, per germline. This chain's CDR3 is CASSTSGTNYNEQFF. The CDR3 DNA reads TGCGCCAGCAGCACGAGCGGGACCAATTACAATGAGCAGTTCTTC.

The V and J genes are TRBV19 and TRBJ2-3, with D possibly being TRBD2 (5 bases). The CDR3 is 14 amino acids. Germline V CDR1 and CDR2: LNHDA, SQIVND (reference sequence). Trimming removed 4 bases from V and 4 bases from J, with 12 bases in between. The CDR3 bases are TGTGCCAGTAGTACGCGGGTGGTAGCAGATACGCAGTATTTT. This translates into CASSTRVVADTQYF.

The V and J genes are TRBV4-1 and TRBJ1-1; unclear D gene. The V and J ends lost 0 bases and 2 bases respectively, with 7 bases between them. CDR3 size: 14 residues. Germline values: CDR1 MGHRA, CDR2 YSYEKL. CDR3 bases: TGCGCCAGCAGCCAAGATGGCAGAAACACTGAAGCTTTCTTT. Protein: CASSQDGRNTEAFF.

Details on this clone: The sample holds other DNA sequences that translate to the same CDR3. This chain links TRBV11-2 with TRBJ2-1; D possibly corresponds to TRBD2 (5 bases). CDR3 length equals 13 residues. Germline CDR1 reads SGHAT; CDR2 reads FQNNGV. V lost 0 bases and J 8 bases, leaving 8 bases between the germline ends. CDR3 in DNA: TGTGCCAGCAGCTTAGAGCTAGCCGATGAGCAGTTCTTC. It is translated as CASSLELADEQFF.

This sequence joins TRBV6-4 and TRBJ2-1, with D maybe TRBD1 (6 bases). The germline V gene has CDR1 MRHNA and CDR2 SNTAGT. CDR3 size: 13 residues. Deletions cut 4 bases from V and 6 bases from J, with 10 bases between. The CDR3 is CASSGGRGNEQFF. The DNA of the CDR3 is TGTGCCAGCAGTGGAGGCAGGGGCAATGAGCAGTTCTTC.

The rearrangement joins TRBV9 to TRBJ2-5; 7 nucleotides line up with TRBD2. The CDR3 sequence is 14 residues long. In germline, CDR1 is SGDLS, CDR2 YYNGEE. The V gene end was trimmed by 4 bases and the J gene end by 4 bases; junction bases not matched to a gene: 7. CDR3 nucleotide sequence: TGTGCCAGCAGCCTCGAATCGGGGGGAGAGACCCAGTACTTC. This codes for CASSLESGGETQYF.

The chain employs TRBV3-1 (or the pseudogene TRBV3-2) and TRBJ1-1; 7 nucleotides line up with TRBD1. J gave up 1 base and V 3 bases, and 11 bases lay outside the gene matches. The CDR3 sequence is 17 residues long. Germline assignment: CDR1 LGHDT and CDR2 YNNKEL (reference sequence). The CDR3 DNA sequence: TGTGCCAGCAGCCAGGGCCGGGACAGTAGATGGAACACTGAAGCTTTCTTT. It is translated as CASSQGRDSRWNTEAFF.

The rearrangement joins TRBV10-3 to TRBJ2-3; 8 bases agree with TRBD1. Looked up from germline, CDR1 is ENHRY and CDR2 is SYGVKD. J lost 2 bases, V lost 2 bases, and 6 bases had no gene match. The CDR3 is made up of 16 amino acids. The CDR3, as DNA: TGTGCCATCAGTGAGCCAGGGACAGGCCTCACAGATACGCAGTATTTT. This codes for CAISEPGTGLTDTQYF.

This chain links TRBV29-1 with TRBJ1-2; D remains ambiguous. Germline assignment: CDR1 SQVTM and CDR2 ANQGSEA. This CDR3 has 13 residues. Trimming left V 1 base short and J 2 bases short, with 8 bases between. CDR3 amino acids: CSVEGTPNYGYTF. CDR3 nucleotides: TGCAGCGTTGAAGGTACACCAAACTATGGCTACACCTTC.

The table lists this clone with a count of one. The chain couples TRBV9 to TRBJ2-7, with TRBD2 matching over 8 bases. Germline V CDR1 and CDR2: SGDLS, YYNGEE. This CDR3 contains 15 residues. Unmatched junction bases numbered 6, after V lost 2 bases and J lost 2 bases. CDR3 residues: CASSVYSGAAYEQYF. CDR3 DNA sequence: TGTGCCAGCAGCGTGTATAGCGGGGCCGCCTACGAGCAGTACTTC.

The chain combines TRBV11-2 with TRBJ1-1, with 8 bases that match TRBD1. J was trimmed by 10 bases and V by 2 bases; bases with no gene match: 9. This CDR3 has 14 residues. Germline V gene lookup returns CDR1 SGHAT and CDR2 FQNNGV. The CDR3 here is CASSLLRTGISAFF. DNA for the CDR3: TGTGCCAGCAGCTTACTCCGGACAGGGATTTCAGCTTTCTTT.

This chain's CDR3 is CASSRTGRVYQPQHF. CDR3 in DNA: TGTGCCAGCAGTAGGACAGGGAGGGTTTATCAGCCCCAGCATTTT. The rearrangement joins TRBV28 to TRBJ1-5; 8 bases match TRBD1. The CDR3 runs 15 residues. V dropped 5 bases and J dropped 5; count of bases not matched to a gene: 8. Germline CDR1 is MDHEN and CDR2 is SYDVKM.

In nucleotides, the CDR3 is TGTGCCAGCAGCCTACATTCAGGCCAGCCCCAGCATTTT. Protein: CASSLHSGQPQHF. V usage is TRBV3-1 (or the pseudogene TRBV3-2) and J usage is TRBJ1-5; D gene uncertain. The V end lost 4 bases, the J end lost 7 bases, and 11 bases lay between the germline ends. The CDR3 loop spans 13 amino acids. Germline CDR1 is LGHDT and CDR2 is YNNKEL (reference sequence).

This chain uses TRBV7-3 with TRBJ1-1, with D possibly TRBD1 on 6 matching bases. The CDR3 totals 14 residues. Per the germline V gene, CDR1 is SGHTA and CDR2 is FQGTGA. V was pared by 2 bases and J by 2 bases, with 9 bases between. CDR3 sequence: CASSLQGPNTEAFF. DNA for the CDR3: TGTGCCAGCAGCTTACAGGGGCCTAACACTGAAGCTTTCTTT.

A few counts support this clone. This chain links TRBV19 with TRBJ1-5; TRBD1 aligns across 7 bases. CDR3 size: 16 residues. Germline V gene data show CDR1 as LNHDA and CDR2 as SQIVND (reference sequence). V was clipped by 8 bases and J by 0 bases; unmatched bases: 10. CDR3 bases: TGTGCCAGTGGTCAGTGGGGACAGCTTAGCAATCAGCCCCAGCATTTT. It translates to CASGQWGQLSNQPQHF.

This chain joins TRBV6-2 or TRBV6-3 and TRBJ2-7; 11 positions match TRBD2. The germline V gene encodes CDR1 MNHEY and CDR2 SVGEGT. CDR3 size: 15 residues. Germline trimming cut 6 bases from V and 3 bases from J; bases unmatched to any gene: 7. The CDR3 loop reads CASSIGLAGFYEQYF. The CDR3 DNA reads TGTGCCAGCAGCATCGGACTAGCGGGCTTCTACGAGCAGTACTTC.

The chain employs TRBV7-9 and TRBJ1-3; D not resolved. The CDR3 extends over 16 amino acids. Deletions cut 5 bases from V and 0 bases from J, with 14 bases between. Per the germline V gene, CDR1 is SEHNR and CDR2 is FQNEAQ (reference sequence). CDR3 in amino acids: CASSGGRLPSGNTIYF. CDR3 coding DNA: TGTGCCAGCAGCGGCGGGAGGTTACCCTCTGGAAACACCATATATTTT.

The chain uses TRBV7-9 and TRBJ2-5; TRBD2 is a possible D gene (6 bases). The CDR3 contains 15 residues. Germline values: CDR1 SEHNR, CDR2 FQNEAQ (reference sequence). V was pared by 5 bases and J by 4 bases, with 17 bases between. The CDR3 sequence: CASSRGNDGRETQYF. CDR3 sequence (DNA): TGTGCCAGCAGCCGCGGGAACGATGGGAGAGAGACCCAGTACTTC.

This rearrangement joins TRBV19 to TRBJ2-1; 8 bases align to TRBD2. The CDR3 has 15 residues. Looked up from germline, CDR1 is LNHDA and CDR2 is SQIVND (reference sequence). V lost 5 bases and J lost 7; bases outside the gene matches: 10. The CDR3 protein is CASSSLAGISNEQFF. The CDR3 DNA reads as TGTGCCAGTAGTTCCTTAGCGGGAATAAGTAATGAGCAGTTCTTC. Full variable domain (remainder filled in from reference TRBV19 and TRBJ2-1): DGGITQSPKYLFRKEGQNVTLSCEQNLNHDAMYWYRQDPGQGLRLIYYSQIVNDFQKGDIAEGYSVSREKKESFPLTVTSAQKNPTAFYLCASSSLAGISNEQFFGPGTRLTVL.

In its sample, this clone was seen once. DNA for the CDR3: TGTGCCAGCAGCTTATTACAAGCGGGAAGGGAAGAGACCCAGTACTTC. Translated, it gives CASSLLQAGREETQYF. This chain links TRBV5-4 with TRBJ2-5; 7 positions agree with TRBD2. CDR1 and CDR2 from the germline V gene are SGHNT and YYREEE (reference sequence). The V and J ends lost 2 bases and 3 bases, in that order; junction bases with no gene match: 10. The CDR3 sequence is 16 residues long.

This clone was observed once. The gene calls are TRBV19 and TRBJ2-7; D gene unclear. There are 13 residues in the CDR3. Germline V lookup: CDR1 LNHDA, CDR2 SQIVND (reference sequence). Trimming removed 5 bases at V and 5 bases at J, with 13 bases between. Here the CDR3 reads CASSERTNHEQYF. CDR3 DNA sequence: TGTGCCAGTAGTGAGCGCACCAACCACGAGCAGTACTTC.

The chain is built from TRBV19 and TRBJ1-2; 7 bases are shared with TRBD1. The V segment lost 5 bases and the J segment 2 bases; nucleotides outside the gene matches: 11. This CDR3 has 16 amino acids. Germline CDR1 is LNHDA and CDR2 is SQIVND (reference sequence). CDR3 sequence reads: CASSSRRQGYNYGYTF. In DNA form, the CDR3 reads TGTGCCAGTAGTTCACGCCGACAGGGATACAACTATGGCTACACCTTC.

The V gene is TRBV4-1, the J gene TRBJ2-7, with D possibly being TRBD2 (6 bases). Germline V gene data show CDR1 as MGHRA and CDR2 as YSYEKL. Deletions cut 1 base from V and 3 bases from J, with 16 bases between. The CDR3 loop spans 16 amino acids. The CDR3 DNA follows: TGCGCCAGCAGCCAAGTGGGAGGACCCTCAAACTACGAGCAGTACTTC. This sequence encodes CASSQVGGPSNYEQYF.

The chain uses TRBV19 and TRBJ2-3; D gene ambiguous. V shed 3 bases and J shed 1 base, with 8 bases lying between them. Germline-derived CDR1 and CDR2 are LNHDA and SQIVND (reference sequence). The CDR3 consists of 14 residues. CDR3 residues: CASSIEEGTDTQYF. CDR3 sequence (DNA): TGTGCCAGTAGTATCGAAGAGGGCACAGATACGCAGTATTTT.